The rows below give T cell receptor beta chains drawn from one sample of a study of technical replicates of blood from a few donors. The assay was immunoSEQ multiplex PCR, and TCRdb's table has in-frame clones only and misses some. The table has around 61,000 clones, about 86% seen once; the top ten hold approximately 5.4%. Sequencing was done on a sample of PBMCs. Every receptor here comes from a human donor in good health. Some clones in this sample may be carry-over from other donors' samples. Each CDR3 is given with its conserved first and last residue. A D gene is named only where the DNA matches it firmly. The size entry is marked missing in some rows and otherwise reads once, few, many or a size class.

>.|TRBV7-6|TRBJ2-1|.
CASSGGESEQFF
TGTGCCAGCAGTGGAGGCGAGAGTGAGCAGTTCTTC
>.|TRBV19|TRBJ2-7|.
CASSGAAGTYEQYF
TGTGCCAGCTCCGGTGCAGCGGGTACCTACGAGCAGTACTTC
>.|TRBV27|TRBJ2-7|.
CASSLFRGNEQYF
TGTGCCAGCAGTTTATTCCGGGGGAACGAGCAGTACTTC
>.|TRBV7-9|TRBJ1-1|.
CASSLNTNTEAFF
TGTGCCAGCAGCTTGAACACGAACACTGAAGCTTTCTTT
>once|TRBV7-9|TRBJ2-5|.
CASSLVNGGPLTQYF
TGTGCCAGCAGCTTAGTAAACGGGGGGCCGTTGACCCAGTACTTC
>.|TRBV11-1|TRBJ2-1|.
CASSFLEKAHEQFF
TGTGCCAGCAGCTTTCTAGAAAAGGCCCATGAGCAGTTCTTC
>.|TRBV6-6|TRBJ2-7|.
CASSGSDSSYEQYF
TGTGCCAGCAGTGGTAGTGATTCATCCTACGAGCAGTACTTC
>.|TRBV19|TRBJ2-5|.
CASSMPGLQETQYF
TGTGCCAGTAGTATGCCGGGACTCCAAGAGACCCAGTACTTC
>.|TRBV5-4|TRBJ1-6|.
CASSPDRGVRNNSPLHF
TGTGCCAGCAGCCCCGACCGGGGTGTGAGGAATAATTCACCCCTCCACTTT
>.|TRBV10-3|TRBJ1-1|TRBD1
CAVSWDRNTEAFF
TGTGCCGTAAGCTGGGACAGGAACACTGAAGCTTTCTTT
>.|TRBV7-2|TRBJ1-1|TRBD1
CASSQTGSNTEAFF
TGTGCCAGCAGCCAGACAGGGTCGAACACTGAAGCTTTCTTT
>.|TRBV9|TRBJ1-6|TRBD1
CASSVASGDSNNSPLHF
TGTGCCAGCAGCGTAGCTTCGGGGGACAGTAATAATTCACCCCTCCACTTT
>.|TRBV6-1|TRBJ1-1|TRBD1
CASKQGLNTEAFF
TGTGCCAGCAAACAGGGGCTGAACACTGAAGCTTTCTTT
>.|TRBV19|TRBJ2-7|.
CASTATGGEIEQYF
TGTGCCAGTACCGCCACCGGAGGGGAAATTGAGCAGTACTTC
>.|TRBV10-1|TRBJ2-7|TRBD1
CASSGPGQGVYEQYF
TGCGCCAGCAGTGGTCCGGGACAGGGTGTCTACGAGCAGTACTTC
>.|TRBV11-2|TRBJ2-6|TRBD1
CASRRAGTGGSSGANVLTF
TGTGCCAGCAGACGAGCCGGGACAGGGGGGAGCTCTGGGGCCAACGTCCTGACTTTC
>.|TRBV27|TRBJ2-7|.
CASSLRGGDYEQYF
TGTGCCAGCAGTTTACGAGGGGGAGACTACGAGCAGTACTTC
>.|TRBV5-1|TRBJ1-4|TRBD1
CASSQGTGREKLFF
TGCGCCAGCAGTCAAGGGACAGGGCGCGAAAAACTGTTTTTT
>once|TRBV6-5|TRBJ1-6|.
CASSYSVRGNSPLHF
TGTGCCAGCAGTTACTCGGTTCGGGGTAACTCACCCCTCCACTTT
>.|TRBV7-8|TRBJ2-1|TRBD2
CASSPGLAGVEQFF
TGTGCCAGCAGCCCGGGACTAGCGGGAGTAGAGCAGTTCTTC
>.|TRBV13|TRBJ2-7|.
CASSLGHAGEQYF
TGTGCCAGCAGTTTGGGCCACGCGGGAGAGCAGTACTTC
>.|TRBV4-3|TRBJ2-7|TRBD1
CASSPSFGTGDYEQYF
TGCGCCAGCAGCCCGTCATTCGGGACAGGAGACTACGAGCAGTACTTC
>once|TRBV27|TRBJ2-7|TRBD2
CASSLGGGNYEQYF
TGTGCCAGCAGTTTAGGCGGGGGGAACTACGAGCAGTACTTC
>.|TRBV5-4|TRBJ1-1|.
CASKFRGSGTEAFF
TGTGCCAGCAAATTCAGGGGCTCGGGCACTGAAGCTTTCTTT
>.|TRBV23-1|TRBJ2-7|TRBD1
CASSQPGQGVYEQYF
TGCGCCAGCAGTCAACCGGGACAGGGGGTCTACGAGCAGTACTTC
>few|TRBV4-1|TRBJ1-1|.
CASSQARGTEAFF
TGCGCCAGCAGCCAAGCACGGGGCACTGAAGCTTTCTTT
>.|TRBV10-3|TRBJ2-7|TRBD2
CAINNLAGTYEQYF
TGTGCCATCAACAATCTAGCGGGAACCTACGAGCAGTACTTC
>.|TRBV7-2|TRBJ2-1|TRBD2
CASTRTSDHNEQFF
TGTGCCAGCACCCGGACTAGCGATCACAATGAGCAGTTCTTC
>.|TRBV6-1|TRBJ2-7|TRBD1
CASSAAKQGGIPGYF
TGTGCCAGCAGTGCGGCCAAACAGGGGGGCATCCCCGGGTACTTC
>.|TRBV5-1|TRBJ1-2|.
CASSLAQQSYTF
TGCGCCAGCAGCTTGGCACAACAAAGCTACACCTTC
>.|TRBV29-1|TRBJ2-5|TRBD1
CSLRTGTGLGAQYF
TGCAGCCTCCGTACCGGGACAGGCCTAGGGGCCCAGTACTTC
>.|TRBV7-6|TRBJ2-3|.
CASSQEGGSGDTQYF
TGTGCCAGCAGCCAAGAGGGGGGGTCGGGAGATACGCAGTATTTT
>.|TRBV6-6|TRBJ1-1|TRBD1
CAASKRAGTENTEAFF
TGTGCCGCCAGCAAAAGGGCCGGGACAGAGAACACTGAAGCTTTCTTT
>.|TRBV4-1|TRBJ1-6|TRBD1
CASSQERRDRDNSPLHF
TGCGCCAGCAGCCAAGAGCGAAGGGACAGGGATAATTCACCCCTCCACTTT
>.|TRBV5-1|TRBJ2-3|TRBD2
CASSLGLAGGDTQYF
TGCGCCAGCAGCTTGGGACTAGCGGGGGGAGATACGCAGTATTTT
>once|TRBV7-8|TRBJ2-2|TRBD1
CASSLAGQAGELFF
TGTGCCAGCAGCTTAGCCGGACAGGCCGGGGAGCTGTTTTTT
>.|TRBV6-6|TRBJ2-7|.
CASSYSKATGGYEQYF
TGTGCCAGCAGTTACTCGAAGGCGACAGGCGGATACGAGCAGTACTTC
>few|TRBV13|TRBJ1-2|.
CASSSGSGVNYGYTF
TGTGCCAGCAGCTCCGGCTCAGGGGTTAACTATGGCTACACCTTC
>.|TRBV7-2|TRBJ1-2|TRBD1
CASRRDRGNYGYTF
TGTGCCAGCAGACGGGACAGGGGAAACTATGGCTACACCTTC
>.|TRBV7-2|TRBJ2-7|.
CASSPQQGLPRYEQYF
TGTGCCAGCAGCCCCCAACAGGGTCTCCCCCGGTACGAGCAGTACTTC
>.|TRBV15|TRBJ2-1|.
CATSRLGDEQFF
TGTGCCACCAGCAGGCTAGGGGATGAGCAGTTCTTC
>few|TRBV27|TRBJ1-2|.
CASSLSRAYGYTF
TGTGCCAGCAGTTTATCGAGGGCCTATGGCTACACCTTC
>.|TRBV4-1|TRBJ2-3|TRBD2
CASSQIGGGNTDTQYF
TGCGCCAGCAGCCAGATCGGGGGGGGTAACACAGATACGCAGTATTTT
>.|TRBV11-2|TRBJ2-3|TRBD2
CASSPGGGRATDTQYF
TGTGCCAGCAGCCCGGGCGGCGGGAGGGCCACCGATACGCAGTATTTT
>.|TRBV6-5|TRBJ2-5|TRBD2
CASRGGMGETQYF
TGTGCCAGCAGGGGAGGGATGGGGGAGACCCAGTACTTC
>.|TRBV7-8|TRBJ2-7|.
CASSPGGSPYEQYF
TGTGCCAGCAGCCCAGGGGGGTCCCCCTACGAGCAGTACTTC
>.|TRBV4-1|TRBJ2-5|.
CASSQAEGVPVGETQYF
TGCGCCAGCAGCCAAGCCGAGGGGGTCCCGGTGGGAGAGACCCAGTACTTC
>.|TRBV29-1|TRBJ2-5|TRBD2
CSVENPRGGETQYF
TGCAGCGTTGAAAACCCCCGGGGGGGAGAGACCCAGTACTTC
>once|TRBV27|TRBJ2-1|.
CASSYGGGNEQFF
TGTGCCAGCAGTTATGGCGGAGGGAATGAGCAGTTCTTC
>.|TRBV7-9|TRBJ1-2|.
CASSLEFNAGSAKGYTF
TGTGCCAGCAGCTTAGAATTTAACGCGGGATCGGCGAAGGGCTACACCTTC
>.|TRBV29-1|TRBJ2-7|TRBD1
CSVRAGGTYEQYF
TGCAGCGTTAGGGCAGGGGGTACCTACGAGCAGTACTTC
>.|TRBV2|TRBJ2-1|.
CATGLYNEQFF
TGTGCCACCGGACTTTACAATGAGCAGTTCTTC
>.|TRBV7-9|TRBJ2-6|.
CASRIQGLSGANVLTF
TGTGCCAGCCGAATCCAGGGTTTATCTGGGGCCAACGTCCTGACTTTC
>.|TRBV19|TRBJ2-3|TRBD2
CASTPRAGGTDTQYF
TGTGCCAGTACCCCGCGTGCGGGGGGCACAGATACGCAGTATTTT
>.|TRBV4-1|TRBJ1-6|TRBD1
CASSPFSSGTANSPLHF
TGCGCCAGCAGCCCATTTTCCTCCGGGACAGCCAATTCACCCCTCCACTTT